Sequencing of this T cell receptor (beta chain) was carried out in a study of blood T cell repertoires in COVID-19. V shed 8 bases and J shed 0 bases, with 11 bases lying between them. CDR3 size: 13 residues. The germline V gene has CDR1 LNHDA and CDR2 SQIVND (reference sequence). Produced via immunoSEQ multiplex PCR; TCRdb's table is partial and in-frame only. Of 250,000 to 300,000 clones in the sample, roughly 90% are singletons; the top ten hold over 8.5%. The genes are TRBV19 and TRBJ2-7; D ambiguous. The source of this sequence is a woman between 25 and 40 years old with COVID-19, enrolled during active disease. Sequencing input: peripheral blood. The CDR3 DNA follows: TGTGCCAGTGGAGACGGTAGCTCCTACGAGCAGTACTTC. This encodes CASGDGSSYEQYF.